This T cell receptor beta chain was obtained from a study of human T cells and chemical hapten exposure. V lost 8 bases to trimming and J lost 3 bases, with 13 bases between them. The CDR3 runs to 14 residues. TCRdb re-called the RACE reads with MiXCR, one entry per CDR3 protein. The sample lists 300,000 to 450,000 distinct CDR3 sequences; approximately 5% were seen once. Indicated time point: patch test 1, 2 weeks after DPC sensitization. Treatment defined: therapeutic diphenylcyclopropenone sensitization with weekly scalp DPC. Unfractionated whole blood was the source of the extracted total RNA. The source of this sequence is a woman in her forties or fifties with alopecia areata. Some clones in this sample may be carry-over from other donors' samples. The sample was whole blood, taken in connection with sensitization to the hapten diphenylcyclopropenone (DPC). The V and J genes are TRBV12-3 or TRBV12-4 and TRBJ2-2; no clear D. The CDR3 coding sequence is TGTGCCAGCCAAGTTTATAGTGACACCGGGGAGCTGTTTTTT. It codes for CASQVYSDTGELFF.